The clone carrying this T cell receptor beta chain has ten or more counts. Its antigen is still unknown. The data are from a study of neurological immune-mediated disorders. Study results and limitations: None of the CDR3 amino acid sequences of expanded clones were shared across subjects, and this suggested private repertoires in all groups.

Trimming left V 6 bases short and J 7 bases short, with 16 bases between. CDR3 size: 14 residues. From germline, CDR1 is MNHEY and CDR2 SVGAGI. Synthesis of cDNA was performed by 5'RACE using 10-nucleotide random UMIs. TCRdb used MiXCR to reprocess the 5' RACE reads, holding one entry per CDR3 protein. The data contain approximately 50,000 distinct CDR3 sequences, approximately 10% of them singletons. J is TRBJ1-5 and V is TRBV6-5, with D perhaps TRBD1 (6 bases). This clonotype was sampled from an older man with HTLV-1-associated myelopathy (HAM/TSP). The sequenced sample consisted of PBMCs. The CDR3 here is CASRVTGTGQPQHF. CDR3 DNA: TGTGCCAGCAGAGTTACAGGGACGGGCCAGCCCCAGCATTTT.